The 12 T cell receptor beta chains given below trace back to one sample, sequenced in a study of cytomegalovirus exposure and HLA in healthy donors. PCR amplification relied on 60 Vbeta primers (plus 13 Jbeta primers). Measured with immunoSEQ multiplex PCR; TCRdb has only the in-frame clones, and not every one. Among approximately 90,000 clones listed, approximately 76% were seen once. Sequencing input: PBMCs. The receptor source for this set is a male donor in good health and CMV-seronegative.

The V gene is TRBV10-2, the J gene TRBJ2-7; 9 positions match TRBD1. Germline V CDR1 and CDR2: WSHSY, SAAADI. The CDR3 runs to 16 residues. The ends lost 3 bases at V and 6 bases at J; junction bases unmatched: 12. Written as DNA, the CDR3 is TGCGCCAGCAGTGAAGGCCCGGGACAGGGTTTTTTCGAGCAGTACTTC. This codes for CASSEGPGQGFFEQYF.

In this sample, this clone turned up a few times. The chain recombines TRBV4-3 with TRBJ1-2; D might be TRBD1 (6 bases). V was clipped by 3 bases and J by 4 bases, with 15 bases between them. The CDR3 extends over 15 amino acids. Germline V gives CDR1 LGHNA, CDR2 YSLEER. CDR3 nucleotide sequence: TGCGCCAGCAGCCATCGCAGGGGAAGAGGCTATGGCTACACCTTC. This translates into CASSHRRGRGYGYTF.

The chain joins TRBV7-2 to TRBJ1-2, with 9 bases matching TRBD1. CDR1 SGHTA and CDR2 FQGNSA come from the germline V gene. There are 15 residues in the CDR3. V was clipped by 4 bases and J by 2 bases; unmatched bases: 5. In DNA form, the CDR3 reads TGTGCCAGCAGCTCGGACAGGGGATCGAACTATGGCTACACCTTC. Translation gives CASSSDRGSNYGYTF.

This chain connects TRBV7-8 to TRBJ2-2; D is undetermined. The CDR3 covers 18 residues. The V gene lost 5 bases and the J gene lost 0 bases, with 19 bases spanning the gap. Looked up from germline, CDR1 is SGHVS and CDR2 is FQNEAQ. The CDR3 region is CASSPSTPRITNTGELFF. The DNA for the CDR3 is TGTGCCAGCAGCCCGTCGACACCCAGGATTACGAACACCGGGGAGCTGTTTTTT. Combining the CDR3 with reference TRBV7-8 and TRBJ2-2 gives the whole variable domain GAGVSQSPRYKVAKRGQDVALRCDPISGHVSLFWYQQALGQGPEFLTYFQNEAQLDKSGLPSDRFFAERPEGSVSTLKIQRTQQEDSAVYLCASSPSTPRITNTGELFFGEGSRLTVL.

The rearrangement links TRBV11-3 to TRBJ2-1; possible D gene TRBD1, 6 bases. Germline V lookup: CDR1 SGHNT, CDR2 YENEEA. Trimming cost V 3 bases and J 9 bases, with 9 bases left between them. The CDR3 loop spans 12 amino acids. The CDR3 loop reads CASSFGQPEQFF. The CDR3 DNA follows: TGTGCCAGCAGCTTCGGACAGCCTGAGCAGTTCTTC.

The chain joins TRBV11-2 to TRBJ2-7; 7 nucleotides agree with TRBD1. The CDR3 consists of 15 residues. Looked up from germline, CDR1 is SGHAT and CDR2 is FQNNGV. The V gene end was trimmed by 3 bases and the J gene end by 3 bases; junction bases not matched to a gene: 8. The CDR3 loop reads CASSFGDRRDYEQYF. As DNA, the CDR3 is TGTGCCAGCAGCTTCGGGGACAGAAGGGACTACGAGCAGTACTTC.

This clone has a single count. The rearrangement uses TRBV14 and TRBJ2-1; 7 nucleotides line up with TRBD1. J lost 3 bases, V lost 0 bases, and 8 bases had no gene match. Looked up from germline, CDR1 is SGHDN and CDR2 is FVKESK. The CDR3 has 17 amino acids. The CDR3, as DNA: TGTGCCAGCAGCCAAGACCGTCCAGGGGGAATCTACAATGAGCAGTTCTTC. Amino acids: CASSQDRPGGIYNEQFF.

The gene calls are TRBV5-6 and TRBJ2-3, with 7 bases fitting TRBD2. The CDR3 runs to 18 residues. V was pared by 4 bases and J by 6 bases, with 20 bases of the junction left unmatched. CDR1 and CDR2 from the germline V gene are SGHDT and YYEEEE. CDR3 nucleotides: TGTGCCAGCAGCCCCCAGAGGAAACGGGGGGTCGTTGGGGATACGCAGTATTTT. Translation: CASSPQRKRGVVGDTQYF.

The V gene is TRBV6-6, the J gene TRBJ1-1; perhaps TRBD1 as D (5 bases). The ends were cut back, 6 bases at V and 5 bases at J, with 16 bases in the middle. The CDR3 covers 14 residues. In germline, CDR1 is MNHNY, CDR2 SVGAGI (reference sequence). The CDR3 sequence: CASRPRGGVTEAFF. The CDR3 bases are TGTGCCAGCAGACCGAGGGGAGGGGTGACTGAAGCTTTCTTT.

CDR3 amino acids: CASSVKDRSYNSPLHF. CDR3 nucleotide sequence: TGTGCCAGCAGCGTCAAAGACAGATCCTATAATTCACCCCTCCACTTT. The V gene is TRBV9, the J gene TRBJ1-6, with a possible D match to TRBD1 (5 bases). Germline assignment: CDR1 SGDLS and CDR2 YYNGEE. This CDR3 has 16 amino acids. Between the trimmed V and J ends, which lost 2 bases and 1 base, there was a span of 10 bases.

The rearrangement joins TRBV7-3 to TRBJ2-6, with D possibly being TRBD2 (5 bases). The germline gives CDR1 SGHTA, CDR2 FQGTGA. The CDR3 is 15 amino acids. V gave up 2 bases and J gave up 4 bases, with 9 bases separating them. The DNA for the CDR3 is TGTGCCAGCAGCTTAGAGGGAGCCGGGGCCAACGTCCTGACTTTC. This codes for CASSLEGAGANVLTF.

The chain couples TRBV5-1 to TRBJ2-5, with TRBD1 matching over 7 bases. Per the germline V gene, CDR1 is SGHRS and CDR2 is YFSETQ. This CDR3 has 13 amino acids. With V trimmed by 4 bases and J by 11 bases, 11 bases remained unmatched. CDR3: CASSRLQGREQYF. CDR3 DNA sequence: TGCGCCAGCAGCCGACTACAGGGGCGAGAGCAGTACTTC.